This T cell receptor (beta chain) is drawn from a study of blood T cell repertoires in COVID-19. Under the authors' procedure: The assay estimated nucleated cells by amplifying reference gene primers. Method: immunoSEQ multiplex PCR; TCRdb's copy keeps in-frame clones and lacks some. The V and J calls and clone size are taken from that table; D and trimming were inferred from the DNA. The table has 200,000 to 300,000 clones, roughly 86% seen once. The CDR3 loop spans 16 amino acids. Germline V CDR1 and CDR2: SGHAT, FQNNGV. V was trimmed by 5 bases and J by 6 bases, leaving 20 bases between them. What the recovered Cohort 3 donors had was two negative PCRs, clearance, or symptom resolution.

This sequence originates from a woman aged 18-29 years who had recovered from COVID-19. Source material: PBMCs or T cells enriched from blood (not recorded which). This rearrangement joins TRBV11-2 to TRBJ2-1; possibly TRBD1 for D (6 bases). The CDR3 DNA is TGTGCCAGCAGCCCCGAACGCAGGGGTTGGGGCAATGAGCAGTTCTTC. Protein sequence: CASSPERRGWGNEQFF.